The entry below gives a single TCR beta chain sequence along with its context. Its antigen is currently unknown. The sample belongs to a study of T cell responses to AZD1222 COVID-19 vaccine. Sequencing was performed with immunoSEQ multiplex PCR; in TCRdb, only in-frame clones are kept and a portion is missing. Here the sample spans about 190,000 clones, approximately 91% being singletons. Study-level results: Rises in breadth and depth of Spike-specific TCRs came after two AZD1222 doses. Regions left unmutated in variants are reportedly the target of nearly half of spike-specific TCRs. There were mostly white British donors and more females than males, and clonal diversity was possibly underestimated.

This specimen was peripheral blood, taken on day 0 of AZD1222 vaccination. The TCR comes from an adult in good health.

CDR3 nucleotide sequence: TGTGCCAGCTCACCTAACCGCGGGGTTTCCGGGGAGCTGTTTTTT. This sequence encodes CASSPNRGVSGELFF. The rearrangement joins TRBV18 to TRBJ2-2; TRBD2 is a possible D gene (6 bases). Trimming removed 3 bases from V and 6 bases from J, with 14 bases in between. Germline lookup yields CDR1 KGHSH and CDR2 LQKENI. This CDR3 region has 15 residues.